These 22 T cell receptor beta chains originate from one sample sequenced in a study of T-cell memory formation after mild COVID-19. MiXCR, applied by TCRdb to the 5' RACE reads, yields one record per CDR3 protein. The top ten hold about a fifth of the sample, which has roughly 300,000 distinct CDR3 sequences, approximately 14% seen once. The sequenced sample consisted of PBMCs or a T cell subset sorted from them (not recorded which). All receptors derive from a man younger than 35 who had mild COVID-19 (a few samples of this study predate the infection). Cell type and time point are not known.

This clonotype appeared many times. The chain uses TRBV7-9 and TRBJ1-2; possible D gene TRBD1, 6 bases. Germline V gives CDR1 SEHNR, CDR2 FQNEAQ (reference sequence). This CDR3 comprises 13 residues. V was cut by 2 bases and J by 4 bases, with 8 bases left in between. CDR3 DNA: TGTGCCAGCAGCTTATCAGGGGTCTATGGCTACACCTTC. Protein sequence: CASSLSGVYGYTF.

This clonotype has more than one count but fewer than ten. CDR3 sequence reads: CASSLGPTGDSYNSPLHF. CDR3 coding DNA: TGTGCCAGCAGCTTAGGCCCTACAGGGGACTCCTATAATTCACCCCTCCACTTT. The rearrangement links TRBV7-2 to TRBJ1-6; 7 bases are shared with TRBD1. The ends lost 1 base at V and 0 bases at J; junction bases unmatched: 6. The CDR3 loop spans 18 amino acids. Germline V lookup: CDR1 SGHTA, CDR2 FQGNSA.

The V and J genes are TRBV9 and TRBJ1-6; TRBD1 matches at 9 bases. The germline gives CDR1 SGDLS, CDR2 YYNGEE. This CDR3 has 16 amino acids. Trimming at V came to 3 bases and at J to 4 bases, leaving 5 bases not matched to a gene. CDR3: CASSANRGPYNSPLHF. In DNA, the CDR3 is TGTGCCAGCAGCGCCAACAGGGGGCCGTATAATTCACCCCTCCACTTT.

In its sample, this clonotype was seen many times. The CDR3 here is CASSLSRQGGTDTQYF. The CDR3 DNA reads TGTGCCAGCAGCTTAAGTAGACAGGGAGGCACAGATACGCAGTATTTT. The V gene is TRBV7-2, the J gene TRBJ2-3, with 7 positions matching TRBD1. Losses at the gene ends were 2 bases for V and 1 base for J; bases not matched to a gene: 6. The CDR3 has 16 amino acids. Germline-derived CDR1 and CDR2 are SGHTA and FQGNSA.

The sample holds a few counts of this clonotype. This chain connects TRBV5-4 to TRBJ2-4; tentative D call: TRBD2 (6 bases). The CDR3 consists of 14 residues. Germline CDR1 SGHNT, CDR2 YYREEE (reference sequence). Trimming cost V 4 bases and J 2 bases, with 10 bases left between them. DNA for the CDR3: TGTGCCAGCAGCACCGGGGGTTCCAAAAACATTCAGTACTTC. Its protein is CASSTGGSKNIQYF.

The chain uses TRBV5-1 and TRBJ2-1; D perhaps matches TRBD1 (6 bases). V was cut by 4 bases and J by 3 bases, with 11 bases left in between. Per germline, CDR1 SGHRS and CDR2 YFSETQ. The CDR3 length is 14 residues. CDR3 coding DNA: TGCGCCAGCAGCGTGGACAGATTCTACAATGAGCAGTTCTTC. It specifies CASSVDRFYNEQFF.

This clonotype was seen many times. J is TRBJ1-6 and V is TRBV7-3; TRBD1 aligns across 9 bases. The CDR3 spans 15 residues. Germline trimming cut 5 bases from V and 9 bases from J; bases unmatched to any gene: 8. Germline CDR1 and CDR2: SGHTA and FQGTGA. This CDR3 reads CASSAGGQGRSPLHF. The DNA of the CDR3 is TGTGCCAGCAGCGCTGGGGGACAGGGCCGTTCACCCCTCCACTTT.

J is TRBJ1-3 and V is TRBV7-9, with 10 bases identical to TRBD1. CDR3 size: 17 residues. Unmatched junction bases numbered 7, after V lost 4 bases and J lost 1 base. Germline V lookup: CDR1 SEHNR, CDR2 FQNEAQ (reference sequence). The CDR3 spells CASSSKRDRGSGNTIYF. The DNA for the CDR3 is TGTGCCAGCAGCTCCAAACGGGACAGGGGTTCTGGAAACACCATATATTTT.

The gene calls are TRBV9 and TRBJ2-1, with 11 bases that match TRBD2. Germline lookup yields CDR1 SGDLS and CDR2 YYNGEE. The CDR3 has 15 residues. The V and J ends lost 6 bases and 1 base, in that order; junction bases with no gene match: 3. The CDR3 DNA sequence: TGTGCCAGCACTAGCGGGGGGATGTCCTACAATGAGCAGTTCTTC. Translated: CASTSGGMSYNEQFF.

Of note for this clonotype: This could be a read error, since a much larger clone is one nucleotide away. DNA for the CDR3: TGCGACAGCAGCTTGGGTTTCGGCGATAATTCACCCCTCCACTTT. This codes for CDSSLGFGDNSPLHF. This chain links TRBV5-1 with TRBJ1-6, with D uncertain. The CDR3 totals 15 residues. Germline assignment: CDR1 SGHRS and CDR2 YFSETQ.

This clonotype was seen at least ten times. The V gene is TRBV5-1, the J gene TRBJ1-2, with D possibly being TRBD1 (5 bases). The V gene lost 2 bases and the J gene lost 1 base, with 15 bases spanning the gap. The germline V gene encodes CDR1 SGHRS and CDR2 YFSETQ. This CDR3 is 16 amino acids long. The CDR3 bases are TGCGCCAGCAGCTTTAATTCGGGACGGTATAACTATGGCTACACCTTC. Protein: CASSFNSGRYNYGYTF.

This chain links TRBV5-5 with TRBJ2-2; possible D gene TRBD2, 5 bases. The germline V and J ends were trimmed by 2 bases and 1 base, with 6 bases remaining between them. This CDR3 contains 14 residues. CDR1 is SGHKS and CDR2 is YYEKEE in the germline V gene (reference sequence). Here the CDR3 DNA reads TGTGCCAGCAGCTTCGAGGGGAACACCGGGGAGCTGTTTTTT. As protein: CASSFEGNTGELFF.

The chain combines TRBV7-2 with TRBJ2-7; 8 bases agree with TRBD2. The J segment lost 3 bases and the V segment lost 7 bases, leaving 5 bases of the junction unmatched. The CDR3 sequence is 13 residues long. Germline CDR1 is SGHTA and CDR2 is FQGNSA. The CDR3 DNA is TGTGCCAGCACCGTAGCGGGGTACTACGAGCAGTACTTC. This translates into CASTVAGYYEQYF.

The V call is TRBV20-1, the J call TRBJ1-1; 9 bases are shared with TRBD1. J lost 0 bases, V lost 5 bases, and 7 bases had no gene match. The CDR3 consists of 15 residues. Germline CDR1 is DFQATT and CDR2 is SNEGSKA (reference sequence). The CDR3 nucleotides read TGCAGTGCTCGACAGGGGGGGCGGGTGAACACTGAAGCTTTCTTT. It specifies CSARQGGRVNTEAFF.

This clonotype was counted only a few times. The chain recombines TRBV6-5 with TRBJ1-2; 7 bases fit TRBD1. Trimming took 6 bases from V and 5 from J; bases not matched to a gene: 6. Germline lookup yields CDR1 MNHEY and CDR2 SVGAGI. This CDR3 is 13 amino acids long. CDR3: CASRRDREYGYTF. In DNA, the CDR3 is TGTGCCAGCAGGAGAGACAGGGAATATGGCTACACCTTC.

This clonotype was recorded at least ten times. The chain employs TRBV7-2 and TRBJ1-5; D remains ambiguous. The CDR3 runs 14 residues. Germline lookup yields CDR1 SGHTA and CDR2 FQGNSA. The V end lost 6 bases, the J end lost 3 bases, and 12 bases lay between the germline ends. For the CDR3, the DNA is TGTGCCAGCAGTGTTAAGGACGACAATCAGCCCCAGCATTTT. Translating it yields CASSVKDDNQPQHF.

This clonotype was found a few times. The chain joins TRBV7-9 to TRBJ2-1; unclear D gene. Deletions cut 4 bases from V and 10 bases from J, with 8 bases between. Germline loops: CDR1 SEHNR, CDR2 FQNEAQ (reference sequence). This CDR3 comprises 11 residues. CDR3 in DNA: TGTGCCAGCAGCTACCGAGTGGAGCAGTTCTTC. This codes for CASSYRVEQFF.

This clonotype was observed a few times. The chain is built from TRBV7-8 and TRBJ2-7; TRBD1 agrees at 7 bases. Germline loops: CDR1 SGHVS, CDR2 FQNEAQ. The trim removed 5 bases at V and 5 bases at J, leaving 12 bases unmatched. This CDR3 region has 15 residues. The CDR3 DNA is TGTGCCAGCAGCCAGCTCCCGACAGGGTACCACGAGCAGTACGTC. It is translated as CASSQLPTGYHEQYV.

Ten or more counts support this clonotype. V and J are TRBV5-1 and TRBJ2-7; D unclear. Trimming removed 0 bases from V and 5 bases from J, with 6 bases in between. Germline V gene lookup returns CDR1 SGHRS and CDR2 YFSETQ. CDR3 length: 12 residues. For the CDR3, the DNA is TGCGCCAGCAGCTTGGGAAGGGACGAGCAGTACTTC. Translated, it gives CASSLGRDEQYF.

This clonotype was detected ten times or more. The chain carries TRBV12-3 or TRBV12-4 and TRBJ1-1; a possible D gene is TRBD1 (6 bases). V was pared by 8 bases and J by 6 bases, with 22 bases between. The CDR3 loop spans 15 amino acids. The CDR3 DNA reads TGTGCCAGCTGGGGAACAGGGCCCGTTGGTTCTGAAGCTTTCTTT. This encodes CASWGTGPVGSEAFF.

The CDR3 reads CASSPLGERYNEQFF. DNA for the CDR3: TGTGCCAGCTCACCACTCGGGGAGAGATACAATGAGCAGTTCTTC. The chain employs TRBV18 and TRBJ2-1, with TRBD2 as a possible D gene (5 bases). Trimming cost V 1 base and J 4 bases, with 11 bases left between them. CDR3 length: 15 residues. The germline V gene encodes CDR1 KGHSH and CDR2 LQKENI.

In this sample, this clonotype turned up a few times. The chain links TRBV28 to TRBJ2-7; D perhaps matches TRBD2 (5 bases). Germline V gene data show CDR1 as MDHEN and CDR2 as SYDVKM. The CDR3 runs to 13 residues. V lost 6 bases, J lost 2 bases, and 11 bases lay in between. Here the CDR3 DNA reads TGTGCCAGCAGCCGGGTGGGAGCCTACGAGCAGTACTTC. Amino acid sequence: CASSRVGAYEQYF.